This entry concerns a single TCR beta chain. The data are from a study of blood T cell repertoires in COVID-19. For the study at large: The cDNA or gDNA used as material had been derived from T cells, B-cell-depleted T cells, or PBMCs.

Methods used by the authors: Reference gene primer amplification gave estimated nucleated cell counts. Sequencing used immunoSEQ multiplex PCR; TCRdb keeps in-frame clones, though not all of them. V, J and clone size are taken as reported in that table, and D and trimming were inferred from the DNA itself. Of around 100,000 clones in the sample, around four fifths are singletons; the top ten hold over 10%. The sequence was obtained from a man aged 45 to 65 with active or convalescent COVID-19. Sequencing was carried out using peripheral blood.

The CDR3 region has the DNA TGTGCCAGCGGCAGACAGGGGATCTACAATGAGCAGTTCTTC. Its translation: CASGRQGIYNEQFF. The gene calls are TRBV21-1 and TRBJ2-1; the D segment call TRBD1 is taken from the table without a DNA check. TRBV21-1 is a pseudogene segment. The CDR3 has 14 amino acids.